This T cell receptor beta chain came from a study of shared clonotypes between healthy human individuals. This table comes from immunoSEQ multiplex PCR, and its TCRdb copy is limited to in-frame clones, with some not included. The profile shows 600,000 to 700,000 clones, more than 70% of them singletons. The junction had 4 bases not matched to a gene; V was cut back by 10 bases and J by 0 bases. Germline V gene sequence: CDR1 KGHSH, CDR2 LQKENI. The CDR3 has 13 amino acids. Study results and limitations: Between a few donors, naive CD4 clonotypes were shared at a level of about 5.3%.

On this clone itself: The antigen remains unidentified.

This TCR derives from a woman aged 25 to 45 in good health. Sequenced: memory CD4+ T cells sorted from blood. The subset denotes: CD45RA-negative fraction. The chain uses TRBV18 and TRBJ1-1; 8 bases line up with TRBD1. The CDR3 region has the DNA TGTGCCATCAGGACAGGGCTGAACACTGAAGCTTTCTTT. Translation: CAIRTGLNTEAFF.